The T cell receptor (beta chain) described here comes from a study of a mutant IDH1 vaccine in newly diagnosed glioma. Study context: Either 4-6 weeks after radiotherapy alone or alongside temozolomide, vaccination was begun. Patients previously underwent radiotherapy, temozolomide, or both, and most underwent both.

This clone was recorded once. Its cognate antigen is unknown. The time point denotes: week 23, last vaccination. Every vaccination contained 300 ug of the mutant IDH1 20-mer peptide and was paired with topical imiquimod. Assay: immunoSEQ multiplex PCR; the TCRdb copy retains only in-frame clones and omits some. The repertoire holds roughly 76,000 clones, with around 85% as singletons. This CDR3 has 15 residues. V lost 3 bases, J lost 1 base, and 2 bases stayed unmatched. Germline lookup yields CDR1 SGHRS and CDR2 YFSETQ. The chain carries TRBV5-1 and TRBJ2-2, with TRBD2 matching over 8 bases. Specimen: PBMCs, collected from a glioma patient whose treatment included an IDH1 peptide vaccine. The origin of this receptor is a man aged 25-45 years with glioma. Some clones in this sample may be carry-over from other donors' samples. CDR3 sequence: CASSSAGGNTGELFF. The CDR3 nucleotides read TGCGCCAGCAGCTCGGCGGGGGGGAACACCGGGGAGCTGTTTTTT. The full variable domain, its missing parts supplied by reference TRBV5-1 and TRBJ2-2, is KAGVTQTPRYLIKTRGQQVTLSCSPISGHRSVSWYQQTPGQGLQFLFEYFSETQRNKGNFPGRFSGRQFSNSRSEMNVSTLELGDSALYLCASSSAGGNTGELFFGEGSRLTVL.